This T cell receptor (beta chain) is drawn from a study of beta chain features in type 1 diabetes. Germline V gene sequence: CDR1 SEHNR, CDR2 FQNEAQ (reference sequence). V gave up 5 bases and J gave up 10 bases; unmatched junction bases: 4. This CDR3 spans 11 amino acids. Since all of the isolated RNA was reverse transcribed, expressed TCRB transcripts were what got sequenced. Here immunoSEQ multiplex PCR was the method, and the copy in TCRdb shows in-frame clones only, minus some. Among 70,000 to 90,000 clones, around 32% were seen once, and the ten largest hold roughly 0.44%. Input material: stem cell memory CD4+ T cells from blood. The J gene is TRBJ2-5, the V gene TRBV7-9; 7 positions agree with TRBD2. The source is a woman aged 18-29 years in good health. The DNA of the CDR3 is TGTGCCAGCAGCCCCGGGACTATCCAGTACTTC. This encodes CASSPGTIQYF.